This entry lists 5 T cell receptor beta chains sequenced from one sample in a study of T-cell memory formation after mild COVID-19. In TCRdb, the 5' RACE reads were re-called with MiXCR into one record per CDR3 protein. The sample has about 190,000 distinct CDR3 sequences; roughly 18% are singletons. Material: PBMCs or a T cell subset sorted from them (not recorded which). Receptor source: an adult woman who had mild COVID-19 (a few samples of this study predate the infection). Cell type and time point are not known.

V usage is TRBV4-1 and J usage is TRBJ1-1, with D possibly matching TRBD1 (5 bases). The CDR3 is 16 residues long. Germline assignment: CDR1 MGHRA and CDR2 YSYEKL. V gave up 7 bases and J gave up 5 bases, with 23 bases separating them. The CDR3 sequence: CASTEVPYRGRTEAFF. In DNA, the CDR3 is TGCGCCAGCACAGAGGTACCTTATCGGGGGAGGACTGAAGCTTTCTTT.

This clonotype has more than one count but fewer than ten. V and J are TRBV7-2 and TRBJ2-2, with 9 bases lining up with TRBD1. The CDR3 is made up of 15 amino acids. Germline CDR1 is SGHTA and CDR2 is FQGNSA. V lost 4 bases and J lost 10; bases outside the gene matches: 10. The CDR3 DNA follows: TGTGCCAGCAGCTCTGTCCCGGGACAGGGTGCGGAGCTGTTTTTT. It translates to CASSSVPGQGAELFF.

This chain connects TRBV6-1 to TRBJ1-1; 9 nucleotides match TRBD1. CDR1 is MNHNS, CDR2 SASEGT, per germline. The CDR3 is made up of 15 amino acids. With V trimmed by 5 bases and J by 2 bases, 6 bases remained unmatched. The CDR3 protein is CASSRRQGENTEAFF. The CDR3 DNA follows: TGTGCCAGCAGTCGACGACAGGGGGAAAACACTGAAGCTTTCTTT.

The CDR3: CSARRGGAPREQYF. The CDR3 DNA is TGCAGTGCACGAAGAGGTGGGGCCCCACGGGAGCAGTACTTC. The V call is TRBV20-1, the J call TRBJ2-7; TRBD1 is a possible D gene (5 bases). The CDR3 sequence is 14 residues long. Germline V lookup: CDR1 DFQATT, CDR2 SNEGSKA (reference sequence). V lost 6 bases, J lost 7 bases, and 22 bases lay in between.

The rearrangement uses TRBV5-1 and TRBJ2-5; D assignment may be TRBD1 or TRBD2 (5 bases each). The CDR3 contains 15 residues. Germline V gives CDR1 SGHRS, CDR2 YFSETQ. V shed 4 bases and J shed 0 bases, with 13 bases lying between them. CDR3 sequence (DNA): TGCGCCAGCAGCCCGGGACCAGGAAACCAAGAGACCCAGTACTTC. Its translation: CASSPGPGNQETQYF.